The 24 T cell receptor beta chains reported below all come from one sample, sequenced in a study of blood T cell repertoires in COVID-19. Generated by immunoSEQ multiplex PCR, the TCRdb table keeps only in-frame clones and is missing some. This table has 160,000 or so clones, approximately 93% appearing once. The sample taken for sequencing was peripheral blood. The receptors were sampled from a woman aged 55-70 years with COVID-19, enrolled during active disease.

The chain joins TRBV4-1 to TRBJ2-5; 13 nucleotides align to TRBD2. The V gene's germline CDR1 is MGHRA and CDR2 YSYEKL. The V gene end was trimmed by 1 base and the J gene end by 3 bases; junction bases not matched to a gene: 5. The CDR3 sequence is 17 residues long. The CDR3 loop is CASSQGRGLAGEETQYF. The CDR3 DNA is TGCGCCAGCAGCCAAGGGCGCGGACTAGCGGGGGAAGAGACCCAGTACTTC.

The rearrangement joins TRBV7-2 to TRBJ2-3, with D hard to call. The ends were cut back, 1 base at V and 1 base at J, with 9 bases in the middle. Germline CDR1 reads SGHTA; CDR2 reads FQGNSA. This CDR3 contains 15 residues. CDR3 bases: TGTGCCAGCAGCTTAGTCTACGGAGGCACAGATACGCAGTATTTT. This translates into CASSLVYGGTDTQYF.

The CDR3 sequence is CATRPGDQPQHF. Written as DNA, the CDR3 is TGTGCCACCAGACCAGGGGATCAGCCCCAGCATTTT. This chain connects TRBV24-1 to TRBJ1-5; perhaps TRBD1 as D (6 bases). Germline CDR1 and CDR2: KGHDR and SFDVKD. Trimming cost V 7 bases and J 5 bases, with 8 bases left between them. The CDR3 totals 12 residues.

The rearrangement links TRBV6-2 or TRBV6-3 to TRBJ2-5; D is possibly TRBD2 (5 bases). The V gene lost 5 bases and the J gene lost 5 bases, with 18 bases spanning the gap. CDR3 size: 15 residues. The germline CDR1 and CDR2 sequences are MNHEY and SVGEGT. The chain's CDR3 is CASSTAGGTRETQYF. The CDR3 DNA is TGTGCCAGCAGTACGGCTGGAGGCACCCGGGAGACCCAGTACTTC.

This chain uses TRBV6-6 with TRBJ2-5; TRBD1 is a possible D gene (5 bases). Germline CDR1 is MNHNY and CDR2 is SVGAGI (reference sequence). The V and J ends lost 5 bases and 2 bases respectively, with 6 bases between them. The CDR3 consists of 12 residues. The CDR3 DNA is TGTGCCAGCAGTCCAGGGCAAGAGACCCAGTACTTC. Translating gives CASSPGQETQYF.

The chain employs TRBV7-2 and TRBJ2-1; 13 bases agree with TRBD2. Germline CDR1 is SGHTA and CDR2 is FQGNSA. J lost 8 bases, V lost 4 bases, and 8 bases had no gene match. The CDR3 contains 16 residues. Here the CDR3 reads CASSSQGLAGIDEQFF. The CDR3 DNA sequence: TGTGCCAGCAGCTCACAGGGACTAGCGGGGATAGATGAGCAGTTCTTC.

The rearrangement links TRBV19 to TRBJ1-4, with no clear D. The V end lost 5 bases, the J end lost 4 bases, and 11 bases lay between the germline ends. The CDR3 runs to 14 residues. Germline assignment: CDR1 LNHDA and CDR2 SQIVND (reference sequence). The CDR3 DNA is TGTGCCAGTAGTCCCACAATAAATAATGAAAAACTGTTTTTT. Its protein product is CASSPTINNEKLFF.

This clone was picked up one time. The chain carries TRBV20-1 and TRBJ1-5; 8 nucleotides agree with TRBD1. This CDR3 has 16 amino acids. V was clipped by 3 bases and J by 1 base; unmatched bases: 8. The germline gives CDR1 DFQATT, CDR2 SNEGSKA (reference sequence). The CDR3 DNA is TGCAGTGCTAGTCCCTCAGGGGGCCCGAGCAATCAGCCCCAGCATTTT. This codes for CSASPSGGPSNQPQHF.

The chain is built from TRBV6-5 and TRBJ1-5; D may be TRBD1 (6 bases). V was clipped by 2 bases and J by 6 bases, with 8 bases between them. Germline V lookup: CDR1 MNHEY, CDR2 SVGAGI. The CDR3 consists of 13 residues. This chain's CDR3 is CASSYRGGQPQHF. As DNA, the CDR3 is TGTGCCAGCAGTTACAGGGGGGGTCAGCCCCAGCATTTT.

This clone was recorded a few times. This chain connects TRBV30 to TRBJ1-5; D uncertain. The CDR3 is 14 residues long. Trimming left V 1 base short and J 0 bases short, with 7 bases between. Germline values: CDR1 GTSNPN, CDR2 SVGIG (reference sequence). The CDR3 DNA reads as TGTGCCTGGAGTGGGGCGTATAGCAATCAGCCCCAGCATTTT. It yields the protein CAWSGAYSNQPQHF.

The rearrangement joins TRBV5-4 to TRBJ1-2; D gene unclear. This CDR3 is 15 amino acids long. Trimming left V 3 bases short and J 4 bases short, with 16 bases between. Germline V gene data show CDR1 as SGHNT and CDR2 as YYREEE (reference sequence). In DNA form, the CDR3 reads TGTGCCAGCAGCTCCTCGTTGGAGGCTTCCTATGGCTACACCTTC. Its protein product is CASSSSLEASYGYTF.

The CDR3 DNA reads TGTGCCAGCAGAGCTAACACTGAAGCTTTCTTT. Translation gives CASRANTEAFF. The chain recombines TRBV11-2 with TRBJ1-1; unclear D gene. This CDR3 region has 11 residues. Germline CDR1 and CDR2: SGHAT and FQNNGV. V was clipped by 6 bases and J by 2 bases, with 4 bases between them.

This chain links TRBV9 with TRBJ2-2; D perhaps matches TRBD1 (5 bases). The germline V gene has CDR1 SGDLS and CDR2 YYNGEE. V gave up 2 bases and J gave up 0 bases, with 14 bases separating them. The length of the CDR3 is 17 residues. The CDR3 coding sequence is TGTGCCAGCAGCGTGACATCAGGGCAAGCGAACACCGGGGAGCTGTTTTTT. Amino acid sequence: CASSVTSGQANTGELFF.

The gene calls are TRBV6-5 and TRBJ1-2; possible D gene TRBD1, 5 bases. CDR1 and CDR2 from the germline V gene are MNHEY and SVGAGI. The length of the CDR3 is 12 residues. The ends were cut back, 6 bases at V and 4 bases at J, with 9 bases in the middle. CDR3: CASSSRVYGYTF. The CDR3 nucleotides are TGTGCCAGCAGCTCCAGGGTCTATGGCTACACCTTC.

The genes are TRBV5-1 and TRBJ2-7; D gene ambiguous. V dropped 0 bases and J dropped 2 bases, with 6 bases sitting between them. CDR3 length equals 13 residues. Germline CDR1 reads SGHRS; CDR2 reads YFSETQ. The CDR3: CASSLEFAYEQYF. CDR3 nucleotides: TGCGCCAGCAGCTTGGAATTCGCCTACGAGCAGTACTTC. Full variable domain (outside the CDR3, taken from reference TRBV5-1 and TRBJ2-7): KAGVTQTPRYLIKTRGQQVTLSCSPISGHRSVSWYQQTPGQGLQFLFEYFSETQRNKGNFPGRFSGRQFSNSRSEMNVSTLELGDSALYLCASSLEFAYEQYFGPGTRLTVT.

The V gene is TRBV10-3, the J gene TRBJ1-1; tentative D call: TRBD1 (6 bases). Trimming cost V 3 bases and J 0 bases, with 11 bases left between them. Germline assignment: CDR1 ENHRY and CDR2 SYGVKD. The CDR3 length is 15 residues. Here the CDR3 reads CAISEEQGMNTEAFF. DNA for the CDR3: TGTGCCATCAGTGAAGAACAGGGAATGAACACTGAAGCTTTCTTT.

The chain is built from TRBV9 and TRBJ2-7; D may be TRBD1 (5 bases). V was clipped by 2 bases and J by 3 bases, with 15 bases between them. Germline V gene data show CDR1 as SGDLS and CDR2 as YYNGEE. The CDR3 has 15 amino acids. In DNA, the CDR3 is TGTGCCAGCAGCGTCGGAGACAGCACACTCTACGAGCAGTACTTC. Amino acid sequence: CASSVGDSTLYEQYF. The complete variable domain, with remaining parts taken from reference TRBV9 and TRBJ2-7, reads DSGVTQTPKHLITATGQRVTLRCSPRSGDLSVYWYQQSLDQGLQFLIQYYNGEERAKGNILERFSAQQFPDLHSELNLSSLELGDSALYFCASSVGDSTLYEQYFGPGTRLTVT.

This sequence joins TRBV14 and TRBJ2-4; TRBD2 matches at 8 bases. Trimming took 1 base from V and 6 from J; bases not matched to a gene: 2. The CDR3 totals 14 residues. Germline assignment: CDR1 SGHDN and CDR2 FVKESK. Here the CDR3 reads CASSQAGGANIQYF. The DNA for the CDR3 is TGTGCCAGCAGCCAAGCCGGGGGGGCAAACATTCAGTACTTC.

The chain links TRBV7-2 to TRBJ1-1; 12 bases are a match to TRBD1. The CDR3 length is 17 residues. The germline CDR1 and CDR2 sequences are SGHTA and FQGNSA. V trimming: 4 bases; J trimming: 7 bases; junction bases outside the gene matches: 13. CDR3 loop: CASSSSPPGTGGGEAFF. For the CDR3, the DNA is TGTGCCAGCAGCTCCTCTCCCCCCGGGACAGGGGGCGGTGAAGCTTTCTTT.

The V call is TRBV12-3 or TRBV12-4, the J call TRBJ2-2; D not resolved. The length of the CDR3 is 12 residues. The V end was cut by 3 bases, the J end by 6 bases, with 5 bases between. The DNA of the CDR3 is TGTGCCAGCAGTTTGGCCCCCGGGGAGCTGTTTTTT. Translation gives CASSLAPGELFF.

This chain uses TRBV7-3 with TRBJ2-3; TRBD2 aligns across 8 bases. This CDR3 has 17 residues. Germline CDR1 reads SGHTA; CDR2 reads FQGTGA. J lost 1 base, V lost 1 base, and 7 bases had no gene match. The DNA of the CDR3 is TGTGCCAGCAGCTTAAACCCTGGGCGGGGGGGCACAGATACGCAGTATTTT. Its protein product is CASSLNPGRGGTDTQYF.

The chain employs TRBV25-1 and TRBJ2-7; tentatively, D is TRBD2 (6 bases). CDR3 size: 16 residues. V lost 3 bases and J 1 base, leaving 16 bases between the germline ends. Germline V gives CDR1 MGHDK, CDR2 SYGVNS. The CDR3 DNA sequence: TGTGCCAGCAGTGACCGGGACTTGACGTTATCCTACGAGCAGTACTTC. Translating gives CASSDRDLTLSYEQYF.

V usage is TRBV27 and J usage is TRBJ2-5, with a weak D call TRBD1 (5 bases). CDR1 MNHEY and CDR2 SMNVEV come from the germline V gene (reference sequence). CDR3 length: 16 amino acids. V gave up 2 bases and J gave up 6 bases, with 19 bases separating them. CDR3 nucleotide sequence: TGTGCCAGCAGTTTACTTCCTGGGCAGGGCGAACAGACCCAGTACTTC. Translated, it gives CASSLLPGQGEQTQYF.

The chain combines TRBV14 with TRBJ2-2; TRBD2 is a possible D gene (6 bases). CDR3 length: 14 residues. From germline, CDR1 is SGHDN and CDR2 FVKESK. V lost 6 bases, J lost 2 bases, and 10 bases lay in between. This chain's CDR3 is CASRSSANTGELFF. For the CDR3, the DNA is TGTGCCAGCAGGTCTAGCGCTAACACCGGGGAGCTGTTTTTT.